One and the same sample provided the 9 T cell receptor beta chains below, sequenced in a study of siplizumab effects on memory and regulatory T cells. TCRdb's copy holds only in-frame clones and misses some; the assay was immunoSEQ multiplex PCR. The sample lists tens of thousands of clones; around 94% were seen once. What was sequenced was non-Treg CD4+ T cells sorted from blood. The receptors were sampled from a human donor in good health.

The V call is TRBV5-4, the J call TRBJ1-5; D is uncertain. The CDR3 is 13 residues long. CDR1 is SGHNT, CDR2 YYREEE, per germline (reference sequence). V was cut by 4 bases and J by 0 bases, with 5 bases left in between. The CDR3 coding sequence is TGTGCCAGCAGCGAGGGTAGCAATCAGCCCCAGCATTTT. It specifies CASSEGSNQPQHF.

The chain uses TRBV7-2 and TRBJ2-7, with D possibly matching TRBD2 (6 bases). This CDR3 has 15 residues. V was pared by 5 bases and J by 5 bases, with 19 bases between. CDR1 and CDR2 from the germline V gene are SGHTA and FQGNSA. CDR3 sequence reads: CASSLGGSRVDEQYF. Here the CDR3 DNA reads TGTGCCAGCAGCCTTGGGGGGTCCCGAGTGGACGAGCAGTACTTC.

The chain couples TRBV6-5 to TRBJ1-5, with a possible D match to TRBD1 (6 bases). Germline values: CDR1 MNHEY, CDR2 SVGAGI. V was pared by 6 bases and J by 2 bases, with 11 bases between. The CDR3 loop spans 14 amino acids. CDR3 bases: TGTGCCAGCAGGGAACAGGGAGGCAATCAGCCCCAGCATTTT. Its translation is CASREQGGNQPQHF.

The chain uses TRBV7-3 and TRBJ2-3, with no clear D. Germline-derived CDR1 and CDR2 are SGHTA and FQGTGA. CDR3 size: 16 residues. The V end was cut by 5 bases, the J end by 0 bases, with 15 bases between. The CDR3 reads CASSPVLGGSTDTQYF. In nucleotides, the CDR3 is TGTGCCAGCAGCCCTGTCCTTGGCGGTAGCACAGATACGCAGTATTTT.

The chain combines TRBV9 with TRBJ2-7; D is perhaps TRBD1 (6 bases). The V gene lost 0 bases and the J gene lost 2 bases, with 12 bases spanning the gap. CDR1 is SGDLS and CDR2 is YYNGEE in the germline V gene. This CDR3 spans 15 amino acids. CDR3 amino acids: CASSVGVQGTYEQYF. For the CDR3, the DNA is TGTGCCAGCAGCGTAGGGGTACAGGGCACCTACGAGCAGTACTTC. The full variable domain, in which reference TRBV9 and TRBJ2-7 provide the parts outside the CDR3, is DSGVTQTPKHLITATGQRVTLRCSPRSGDLSVYWYQQSLDQGLQFLIQYYNGEERAKGNILERFSAQQFPDLHSELNLSSLELGDSALYFCASSVGVQGTYEQYFGPGTRLTVT.

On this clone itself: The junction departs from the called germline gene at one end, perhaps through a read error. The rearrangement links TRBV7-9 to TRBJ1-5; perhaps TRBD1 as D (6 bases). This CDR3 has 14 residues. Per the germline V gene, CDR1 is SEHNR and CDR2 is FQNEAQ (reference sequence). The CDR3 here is CASSVAGGNQPQHF. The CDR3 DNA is TGTGCCAGCAGCGTAGCAGGGGGCAATCAGCCCCAGCATTTT.

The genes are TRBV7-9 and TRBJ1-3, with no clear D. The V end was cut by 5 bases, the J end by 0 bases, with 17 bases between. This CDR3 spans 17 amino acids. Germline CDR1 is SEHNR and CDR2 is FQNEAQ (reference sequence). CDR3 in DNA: TGTGCCAGCAGCCCGCACCAAGGGCCGAGCTCTGGAAACACCATATATTTT. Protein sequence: CASSPHQGPSSGNTIYF.

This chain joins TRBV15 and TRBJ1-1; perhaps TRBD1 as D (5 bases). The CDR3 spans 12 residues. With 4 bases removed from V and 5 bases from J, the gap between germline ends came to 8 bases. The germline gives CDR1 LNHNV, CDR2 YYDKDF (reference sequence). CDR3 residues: CATSTGGTEAFF. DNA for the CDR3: TGTGCCACCAGCACTGGGGGGACTGAAGCTTTCTTT.

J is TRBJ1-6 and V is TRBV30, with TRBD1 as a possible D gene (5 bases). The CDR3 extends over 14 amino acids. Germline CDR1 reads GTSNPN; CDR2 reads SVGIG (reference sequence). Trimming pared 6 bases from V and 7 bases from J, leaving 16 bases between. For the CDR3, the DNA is TGTGCCTGCGGAGGGGTCAGACTCAATTCACCCCTCCACTTT. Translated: CACGGVRLNSPLHF. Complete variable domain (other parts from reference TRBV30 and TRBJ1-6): SQTIHQWPATLVQPVGSPLSLECTVEGTSNPNLYWYRQAAGRGLQLLFYSVGIGQISSEVPQNLSASRPQDRQFILSSKKLLLSDSGFYLCACGGVRLNSPLHFGNGTRLTVT.